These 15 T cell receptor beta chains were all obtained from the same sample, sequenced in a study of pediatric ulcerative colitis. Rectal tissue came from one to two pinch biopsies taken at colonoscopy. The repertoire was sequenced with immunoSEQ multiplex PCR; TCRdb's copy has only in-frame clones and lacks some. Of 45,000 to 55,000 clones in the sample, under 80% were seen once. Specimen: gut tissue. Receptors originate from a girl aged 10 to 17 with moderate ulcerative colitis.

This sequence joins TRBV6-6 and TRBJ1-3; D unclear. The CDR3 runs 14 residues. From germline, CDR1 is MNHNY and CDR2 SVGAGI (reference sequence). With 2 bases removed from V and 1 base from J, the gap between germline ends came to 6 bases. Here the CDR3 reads CASSYRVSGNTIYF. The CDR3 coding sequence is TGTGCCAGCAGTTACAGGGTATCTGGAAACACCATATATTTT.

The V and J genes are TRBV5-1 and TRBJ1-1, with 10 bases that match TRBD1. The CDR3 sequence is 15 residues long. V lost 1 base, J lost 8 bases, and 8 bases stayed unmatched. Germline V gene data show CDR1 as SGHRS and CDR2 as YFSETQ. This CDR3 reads CASSLKGQGGSEAFF. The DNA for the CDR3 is TGCGCCAGCAGCTTGAAAGGACAGGGGGGCTCGGAAGCTTTCTTT. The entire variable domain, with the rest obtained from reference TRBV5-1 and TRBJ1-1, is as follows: KAGVTQTPRYLIKTRGQQVTLSCSPISGHRSVSWYQQTPGQGLQFLFEYFSETQRNKGNFPGRFSGRQFSNSRSEMNVSTLELGDSALYLCASSLKGQGGSEAFFGQGTRLTVV.

In nucleotides, the CDR3 is TGTGCCACTGCGGGACAGGGGGGAACCGGGGAGCTGTTTTTT. Amino acid sequence: CATAGQGGTGELFF. The chain employs TRBV6-5 and TRBJ2-2; TRBD1 agrees at 11 bases. Trimming removed 10 bases from V and 5 bases from J; junction bases left unmatched: 6. The CDR3 contains 14 residues. Per the germline V gene, CDR1 is MNHEY and CDR2 is SVGAGI.

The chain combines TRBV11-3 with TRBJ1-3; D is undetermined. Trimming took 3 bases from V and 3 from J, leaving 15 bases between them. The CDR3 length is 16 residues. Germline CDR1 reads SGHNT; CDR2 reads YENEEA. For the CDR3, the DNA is TGTGCCAGCAGCTTGGAGTCGGGCGCTGATGGAAACACCATATATTTT. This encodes CASSLESGADGNTIYF. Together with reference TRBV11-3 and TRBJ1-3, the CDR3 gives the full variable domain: EAGVVQSPRYKIIEKKQPVAFWCNPISGHNTLYWYLQNLGQGPELLIRYENEEAVDDSQLPKDRFSAERLKGVDSTLKIQPAELGDSAVYLCASSLESGADGNTIYFGEGSWLTVV.

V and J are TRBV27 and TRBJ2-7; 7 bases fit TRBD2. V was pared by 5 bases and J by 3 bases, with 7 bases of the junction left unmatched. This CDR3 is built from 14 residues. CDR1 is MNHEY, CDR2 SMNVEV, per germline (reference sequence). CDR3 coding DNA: TGTGCCAGCAGTCCGGGGAGGGGCAGCTACGAGCAGTACTTC. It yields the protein CASSPGRGSYEQYF.

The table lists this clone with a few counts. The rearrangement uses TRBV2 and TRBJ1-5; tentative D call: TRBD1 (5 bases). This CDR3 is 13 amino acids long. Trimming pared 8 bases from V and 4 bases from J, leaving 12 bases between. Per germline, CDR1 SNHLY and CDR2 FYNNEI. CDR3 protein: CASRGPGNQPQHF. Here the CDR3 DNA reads TGTGCCAGCCGGGGCCCAGGGAATCAGCCCCAGCATTTT. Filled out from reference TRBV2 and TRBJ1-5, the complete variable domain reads EPEVTQTPSHQVTQMGQEVILRCVPISNHLYFYWYRQILGQKVEFLVSFYNNEISEKSEIFDDQFSVERPDGSNFTLKIRSTKLEDSAMYFCASRGPGNQPQHFGDGTRLSIL.

The DNA of the CDR3 is TGTGCCAGCAGTGAACCGACAGGGAAGGAGACCCAGTACTTC. Its translation: CASSEPTGKETQYF. This sequence joins TRBV2 and TRBJ2-5, with TRBD1 matching 7 bases. V was pared by 2 bases and J by 5 bases, with 5 bases of the junction left unmatched. This CDR3 region has 14 residues. Germline loops: CDR1 SNHLY, CDR2 FYNNEI.

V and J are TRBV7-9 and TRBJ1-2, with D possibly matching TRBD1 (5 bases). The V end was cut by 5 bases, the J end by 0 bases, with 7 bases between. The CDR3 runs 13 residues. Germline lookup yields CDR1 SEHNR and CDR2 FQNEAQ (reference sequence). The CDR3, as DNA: TGTGCCAGCAGCCCGACAGCTAACTATGGCTACACCTTC. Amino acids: CASSPTANYGYTF. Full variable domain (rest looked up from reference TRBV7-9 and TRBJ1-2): DTGVSQNPRHKITKRGQNVTFRCDPISEHNRLYWYRQTLGQGPEFLTYFQNEAQLEKSRLLSDRFSAERPKGSFSTLEIQRTEQGDSAMYLCASSPTANYGYTFGSGTRLTVV.

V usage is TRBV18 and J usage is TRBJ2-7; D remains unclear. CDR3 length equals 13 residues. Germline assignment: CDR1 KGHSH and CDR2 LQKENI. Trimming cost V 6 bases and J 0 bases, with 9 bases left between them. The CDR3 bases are TGTGCCAGCTCCGATTGGGTCTCCTACGAGCAGTACTTC. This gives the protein CASSDWVSYEQYF.

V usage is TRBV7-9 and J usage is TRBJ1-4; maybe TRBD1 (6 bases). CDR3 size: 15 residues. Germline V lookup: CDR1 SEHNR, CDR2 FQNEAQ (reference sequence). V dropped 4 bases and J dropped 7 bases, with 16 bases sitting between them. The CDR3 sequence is CASSSYREVREKLFF. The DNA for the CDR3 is TGTGCCAGCAGCTCGTACAGGGAGGTTCGTGAAAAACTGTTTTTT.

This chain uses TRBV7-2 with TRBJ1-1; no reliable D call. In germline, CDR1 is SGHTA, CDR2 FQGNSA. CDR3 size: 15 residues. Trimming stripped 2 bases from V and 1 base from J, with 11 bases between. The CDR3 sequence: CASSLFDPANTEAFF. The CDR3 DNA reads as TGTGCCAGCAGCTTATTCGATCCGGCGAACACTGAAGCTTTCTTT.

CDR3 nucleotide sequence: TGTGCCAGCAGTTTACGCGCGTCTTCTGGGCACAATGAGCAGTTCTTC. Translation: CASSLRASSGHNEQFF. The chain joins TRBV28 to TRBJ2-1, with D unclear. Trimming removed 2 bases at V and 5 bases at J, with 16 bases between. This CDR3 contains 16 residues. Germline V gene sequence: CDR1 MDHEN, CDR2 SYDVKM.

The CDR3, as DNA: TGCGCCAGCAGCTTGATTGCTAGCGTGGCTTACAATGAGCAGTTCTTC. Protein: CASSLIASVAYNEQFF. This chain uses TRBV5-1 with TRBJ2-1; possibly TRBD2 for D (6 bases). Germline V gene sequence: CDR1 SGHRS, CDR2 YFSETQ. V was cut by 1 base and J by 4 bases, with 15 bases left in between. The CDR3 contains 16 residues.

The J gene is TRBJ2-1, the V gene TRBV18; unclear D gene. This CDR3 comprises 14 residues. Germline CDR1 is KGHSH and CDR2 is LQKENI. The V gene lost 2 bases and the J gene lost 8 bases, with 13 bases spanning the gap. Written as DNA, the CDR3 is TGTGCCAGCTCACCATTCGACGGAGTCGATGAGCAGTTCTTC. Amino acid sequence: CASSPFDGVDEQFF.

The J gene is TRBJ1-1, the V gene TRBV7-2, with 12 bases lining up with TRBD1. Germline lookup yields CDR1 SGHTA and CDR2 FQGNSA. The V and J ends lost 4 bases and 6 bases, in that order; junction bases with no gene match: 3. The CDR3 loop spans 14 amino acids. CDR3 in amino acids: CASSWDRGQAEAFF. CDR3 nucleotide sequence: TGTGCCAGCAGCTGGGACAGGGGGCAGGCTGAAGCTTTCTTT.